A single sample is the source of the 22 T cell receptor beta chains below, sequenced in a study of T-cell reconstitution after alpha-beta-depleted transplantation in children. A TCRbeta library incorporating unique molecular identifiers was prepared. TCRdb reanalysed the PCR reads using MiXCR and keeps one entry per CDR3 protein. This repertoire shows about 200,000 distinct CDR3 sequences, approximately 6.3% found once; its top ten account for roughly 6%. Specimen: PBMCs, collected before TCRalphabeta/CD19-depleted stem cell transplant. The source is a boy younger than 10 with acute lymphoblastic leukemia, due to receive a stem cell transplant.

About this clonotype: A read error is likely, as this CDR3 ends without the conserved phenylalanine or tryptophan. The rearrangement uses TRBV7-9 and TRBJ1-5, with D possibly TRBD1 on 5 matching bases. This CDR3 has 14 amino acids. Germline V gene lookup returns CDR1 SEHNR and CDR2 FQNEAQ (reference sequence). The V end was cut by 3 bases, the J end by 5 bases, with 11 bases between. The CDR3 sequence: CASSFVGEYQPQHC. The CDR3 coding sequence is TGTGCCAGCAGCTTTGTGGGGGAATATCAGCCCCAGCATTGT.

This clonotype occurred a few times. The J gene is TRBJ2-7, the V gene TRBV20-1; the match to TRBD2 covers 8 bases. Looked up from germline, CDR1 is DFQATT and CDR2 is SNEGSKA (reference sequence). CDR3 length equals 13 residues. The V segment lost 6 bases and the J segment 3 bases; nucleotides outside the gene matches: 7. CDR3 loop: CSAPRGGYYEQYF. CDR3 bases: TGCAGTGCCCCACGGGGGGGGTACTACGAGCAGTACTTC.

This rearrangement joins TRBV5-1 to TRBJ2-1; 13 bases agree with TRBD2. The CDR3 loop spans 15 amino acids. J gave up 7 bases and V 6 bases, and 7 bases lay outside the gene matches. Germline lookup yields CDR1 SGHRS and CDR2 YFSETQ. The CDR3 DNA follows: TGCGCCAGCATGTTGGGACTAGCGGGATCGAATGAGCAGTTCTTC. Its protein is CASMLGLAGSNEQFF.

With regard to this clonotype: Since the CDR3 does not end with the conserved phenylalanine or tryptophan, this likely comes from a read error. It is unclear where the CDR3 begins or ends on the DNA, so no DNA is shown, and the CDR3 is as TCRdb lists it. This chain links TRBV25-1 with TRBJ1-4; the D segment call TRBD1 is taken from the table without a DNA check. Germline CDR1 MGHDK, CDR2 SYGVNS. Including both end residues, the CDR3 is 19 amino acids long. CDR3 amino acids: CASSEKTRVKILLRNRRGP.

The chain carries TRBV5-6 and TRBJ1-1; D not certain. Germline V CDR1 and CDR2: SGHDT, YYEEEE. CDR3 length: 13 amino acids. Trimming took 0 bases from V and 7 from J, leaving 10 bases between them. The CDR3 spells CASSLGRRHEAFF. DNA for the CDR3: TGTGCCAGCAGCTTGGGACGGCGACATGAAGCTTTCTTT. Full variable domain (rest looked up from reference TRBV5-6 and TRBJ1-1): DAGVTQSPTHLIKTRGQQVTLRCSPKSGHDTVSWYQQALGQGPQFIFQYYEEEERQRGNFPDRFSGHQFPNYSSELNVNALLLGDSALYLCASSLGRRHEAFFGQGTRLTVV.

This clonotype has more than one count but fewer than ten. This chain connects TRBV7-2 to TRBJ1-5; D uncertain. CDR3 size: 17 residues. CDR1 is SGHTA and CDR2 is FQGNSA in the germline V gene. V lost 7 bases, J lost 3 bases, and 22 bases lay in between. The CDR3 here is CASKQWPWDSPNQPQHF. Written as DNA, the CDR3 is TGTGCCAGCAAGCAGTGGCCCTGGGATTCCCCCAATCAGCCCCAGCATTTT.

J is TRBJ2-5 and V is TRBV2; D may be TRBD2 (5 bases). The V end lost 7 bases, the J end lost 7 bases, and 16 bases lay between the germline ends. Germline V gene sequence: CDR1 SNHLY, CDR2 FYNNEI. The CDR3 runs 13 residues. The CDR3 coding sequence is TGTGCCAGCACTATGACTGCGGGCGGGACCCAGTACTTC. Translating gives CASTMTAGGTQYF.

V is TRBV12-3 or TRBV12-4 and J is TRBJ1-6; maybe TRBD1 (5 bases). V was clipped by 8 bases and J by 6 bases, with 14 bases between them. The CDR3 is 14 residues long. CDR3 amino acids: CASRTGVANSPLHF. The CDR3 DNA sequence: TGTGCCAGCCGGACGGGGGTGGCTAATTCACCCCTCCACTTT.

This clonotype was detected ten times or more. The gene calls are TRBV7-9 and TRBJ2-5; weak D call: TRBD2 (5 bases). CDR1 is SEHNR and CDR2 is FQNEAQ in the germline V gene (reference sequence). This CDR3 contains 15 residues. The V end was cut by 1 base, the J end by 4 bases, with 13 bases between. Written as DNA, the CDR3 is TGTGCCAGCAGCTTAGTTGGCCACCGGGGAGAGACCCAGTACTTC. Translated, it gives CASSLVGHRGETQYF.

This clonotype showed up many times. V is TRBV5-1 and J is TRBJ2-1; TRBD2 is a possible D gene (7 bases). The length of the CDR3 is 13 residues. Trimming took 4 bases from V and 8 from J, leaving 13 bases between them. The V gene's germline CDR1 is SGHRS and CDR2 YFSETQ. The CDR3 DNA follows: TGCGCCAGCAGCGGGGGAGGGGGACATGAGCAGTTCTTC. This sequence encodes CASSGGGGHEQFF.

This clonotype was counted ten times or more. The chain couples TRBV6-4 to TRBJ1-2; unclear D gene. The germline CDR1 and CDR2 sequences are MRHNA and SNTAGT. CDR3 length: 11 amino acids. The germline V and J ends were trimmed by 8 bases and 4 bases, with 8 bases remaining between them. CDR3 sequence reads: CASWMFYGYTF. The DNA for the CDR3 is TGTGCCAGCTGGATGTTCTATGGCTACACCTTC.

The sample holds a few counts of this clonotype. The J gene is TRBJ2-7, the V gene TRBV28; 8 bases line up with TRBD1. CDR3 size: 17 residues. Germline V lookup: CDR1 MDHEN, CDR2 SYDVKM. The ends lost 6 bases at V and 4 bases at J; junction bases unmatched: 17. The CDR3 DNA follows: TGTGCCAGCAGCAAGGTGTCAATTTCAGGGGGCGCTTACGAGCAGTACTTC. Residues: CASSKVSISGGAYEQYF.

The J gene is TRBJ2-5, the V gene TRBV7-2; D may match TRBD1 or TRBD2 (5 bases each). V was cut by 8 bases and J by 5 bases, with 15 bases left in between. The CDR3 runs to 13 residues. Looked up from germline, CDR1 is SGHTA and CDR2 is FQGNSA. The DNA of the CDR3 is TGTGCCAGCGGAACGGGGCCCGGGGAGACCCAGTACTTC. Amino acids: CASGTGPGETQYF.

This clonotype has a count of ten or more. The CDR3 sequence is CSVQSVRAGELFF. The CDR3 DNA is TGCAGCGTACAAAGCGTCCGGGCCGGGGAGCTGTTTTTT. The chain links TRBV29-1 to TRBJ2-2; D is undetermined. Germline lookup yields CDR1 SQVTM and CDR2 ANQGSEA. The V and J ends lost 6 bases and 6 bases respectively, with 14 bases between them. CDR3 size: 13 residues.

The chain joins TRBV10-3 to TRBJ2-2; 8 bases agree with TRBD2. Germline CDR1 and CDR2: ENHRY and SYGVKD. There are 14 residues in the CDR3. The V gene end was trimmed by 8 bases and the J gene end by 1 base; junction bases not matched to a gene: 3. CDR3 nucleotides: TGTGCCATCGGGAGCGGGAGGAACACCGGGGAGCTGTTTTTT. Translated: CAIGSGRNTGELFF.

This clonotype was seen ten or more times. The V call is TRBV28, the J call TRBJ2-2, with a tentative D call TRBD1 (6 bases). This CDR3 comprises 14 residues. Trimming removed 6 bases at V and 2 bases at J, with 10 bases between. Germline V gives CDR1 MDHEN, CDR2 SYDVKM. DNA for the CDR3: TGTGCCAGCAGGGGGGCGATTAACACCGGGGAGCTGTTTTTT. Translation: CASRGAINTGELFF.

The rearrangement joins TRBV2 to TRBJ2-1; no clear D. This CDR3 spans 11 amino acids. Germline V gene lookup returns CDR1 SNHLY and CDR2 FYNNEI. With 7 bases removed from V and 6 bases from J, the gap between germline ends came to 7 bases. CDR3 sequence reads: CASTRANEQFF. CDR3 coding DNA: TGTGCCAGCACTAGAGCCAATGAGCAGTTCTTC.

Only a few counts were recorded for this clonotype. The chain uses TRBV7-9 and TRBJ2-5, with D possibly being TRBD2 (6 bases). CDR3 length equals 15 residues. V was cut by 1 base and J by 2 bases, with 11 bases left in between. From germline, CDR1 is SEHNR and CDR2 FQNEAQ (reference sequence). CDR3 in amino acids: CASSLVRGEQETQYF. CDR3 DNA: TGTGCCAGCAGCTTAGTCCGCGGGGAACAAGAGACCCAGTACTTC.

There are many counts of this clonotype. The rearrangement joins TRBV7-6 to TRBJ2-3; 7 nucleotides line up with TRBD2. V dropped 8 bases and J dropped 2; count of bases not matched to a gene: 4. CDR1 SGHVS and CDR2 FNYEAQ come from the germline V gene. The CDR3 covers 13 residues. CDR3 region: CASGGDITDTQYF. Here the CDR3 DNA reads TGTGCCAGCGGGGGGGATATCACAGATACGCAGTATTTT.

The V gene is TRBV11-1, the J gene TRBJ2-6, with D perhaps TRBD1 or TRBD2 (6 bases each). The CDR3 has 18 amino acids. Between the trimmed V and J ends, which lost 2 bases and 4 bases, there was a span of 18 bases. CDR1 is SGHAT, CDR2 FQDESV, per germline (reference sequence). CDR3 amino acids: CASSLIAGGAAGANVLTF. CDR3 coding DNA: TGTGCCAGCAGCTTAATAGCCGGGGGCGCGGCGGGGGCCAACGTCCTGACTTTC.

This clonotype was seen at least ten times. The chain carries TRBV29-1 and TRBJ2-1; no reliable D call. CDR1 and CDR2 (germline): SQVTM, ANQGSEA. The CDR3 consists of 15 residues. V shed 0 bases and J shed 5 bases, with 14 bases lying between them. DNA for the CDR3: TGCAGCGTTGAAGAGTTAGTGGCCCCGGACAATGAGCAGTTCTTC. This encodes CSVEELVAPDNEQFF.

V usage is TRBV18 and J usage is TRBJ2-1; unclear D gene. This CDR3 is built from 13 residues. Trimming removed 2 bases at V and 10 bases at J, with 12 bases between. Per the germline V gene, CDR1 is KGHSH and CDR2 is LQKENI. CDR3 coding DNA: TGTGCCAGCTCACCATTGGACGGACGGGAGCAGTTCTTC. This sequence encodes CASSPLDGREQFF.